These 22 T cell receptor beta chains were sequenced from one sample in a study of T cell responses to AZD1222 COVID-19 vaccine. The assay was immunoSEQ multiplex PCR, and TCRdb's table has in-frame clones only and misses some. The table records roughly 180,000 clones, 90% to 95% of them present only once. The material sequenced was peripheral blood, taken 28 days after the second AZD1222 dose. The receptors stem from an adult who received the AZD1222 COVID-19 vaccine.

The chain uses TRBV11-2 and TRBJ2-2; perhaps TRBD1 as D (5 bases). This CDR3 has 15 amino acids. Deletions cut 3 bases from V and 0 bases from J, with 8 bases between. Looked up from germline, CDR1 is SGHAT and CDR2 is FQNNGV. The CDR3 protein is CASSLTAANTGELFF. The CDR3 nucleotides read TGTGCCAGCAGCTTGACAGCCGCGAACACCGGGGAGCTGTTTTTT.

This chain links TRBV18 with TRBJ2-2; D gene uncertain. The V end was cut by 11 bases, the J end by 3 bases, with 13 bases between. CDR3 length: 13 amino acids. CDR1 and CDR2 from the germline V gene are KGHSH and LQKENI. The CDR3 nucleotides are TGTGCCTTGGGGAAGAAGGACACCGGGGAGCTGTTTTTT. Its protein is CALGKKDTGELFF. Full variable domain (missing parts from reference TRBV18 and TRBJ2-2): NAGVMQNPRHLVRRRGQEARLRCSPMKGHSHVYWYRQLPEEGLKFMVYLQKENIIDESGMPKERFSAEFPKEGPSILRIQQVVRGDSAAYFCALGKKDTGELFFGEGSRLTVL.

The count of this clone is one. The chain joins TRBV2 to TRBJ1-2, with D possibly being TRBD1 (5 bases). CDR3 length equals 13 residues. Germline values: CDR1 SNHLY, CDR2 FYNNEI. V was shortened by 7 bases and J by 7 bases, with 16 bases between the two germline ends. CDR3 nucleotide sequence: TGTGCCAGCAATAATTTAAGGGGAGTTGGCTACACCTTC. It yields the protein CASNNLRGVGYTF.

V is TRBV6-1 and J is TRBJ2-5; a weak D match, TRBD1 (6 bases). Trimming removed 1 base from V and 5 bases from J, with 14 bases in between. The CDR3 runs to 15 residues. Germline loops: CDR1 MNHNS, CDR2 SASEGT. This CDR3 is CASSEEEGVWETQYF. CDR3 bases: TGTGCCAGCAGTGAAGAAGAGGGGGTTTGGGAGACCCAGTACTTC.

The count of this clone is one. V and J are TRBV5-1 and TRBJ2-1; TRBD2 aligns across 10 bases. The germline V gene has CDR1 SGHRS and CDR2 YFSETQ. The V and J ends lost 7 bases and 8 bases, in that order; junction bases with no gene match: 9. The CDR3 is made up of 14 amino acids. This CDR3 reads CASGASGREDEQFF. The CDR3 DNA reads TGCGCCAGCGGGGCTAGCGGGAGAGAGGATGAGCAGTTCTTC.

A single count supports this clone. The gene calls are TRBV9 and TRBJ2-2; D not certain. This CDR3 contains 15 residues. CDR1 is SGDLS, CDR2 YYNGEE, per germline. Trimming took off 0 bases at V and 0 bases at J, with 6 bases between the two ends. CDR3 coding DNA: TGTGCCAGCAGCGTAGGAACTACGAACACCGGGGAGCTGTTTTTT. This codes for CASSVGTTNTGELFF. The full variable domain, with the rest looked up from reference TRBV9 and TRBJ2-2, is DSGVTQTPKHLITATGQRVTLRCSPRSGDLSVYWYQQSLDQGLQFLIQYYNGEERAKGNILERFSAQQFPDLHSELNLSSLELGDSALYFCASSVGTTNTGELFFGEGSRLTVL.

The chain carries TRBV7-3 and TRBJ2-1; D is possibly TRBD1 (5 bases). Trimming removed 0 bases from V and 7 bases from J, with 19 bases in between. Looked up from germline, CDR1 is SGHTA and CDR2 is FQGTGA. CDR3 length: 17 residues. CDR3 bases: TGTGCCAGCAGCTTAACCCAAGGGGCCCTAAAGGGTAATGAGCAGTTCTTC. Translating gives CASSLTQGALKGNEQFF.

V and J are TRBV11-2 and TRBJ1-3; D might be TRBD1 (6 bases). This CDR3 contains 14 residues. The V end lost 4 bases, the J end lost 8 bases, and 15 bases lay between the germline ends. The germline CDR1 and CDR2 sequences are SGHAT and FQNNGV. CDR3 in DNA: TGTGCCAGCAGCTCCGGGACACCCTACGACACCATATATTTT. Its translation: CASSSGTPYDTIYF.

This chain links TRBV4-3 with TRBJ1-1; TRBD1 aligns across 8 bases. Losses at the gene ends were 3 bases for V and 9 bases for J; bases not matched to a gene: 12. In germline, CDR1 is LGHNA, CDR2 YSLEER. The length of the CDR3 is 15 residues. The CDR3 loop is CASSHNGQGPSKAFF. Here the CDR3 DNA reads TGCGCCAGCAGCCATAACGGACAGGGACCTTCTAAAGCTTTCTTT.

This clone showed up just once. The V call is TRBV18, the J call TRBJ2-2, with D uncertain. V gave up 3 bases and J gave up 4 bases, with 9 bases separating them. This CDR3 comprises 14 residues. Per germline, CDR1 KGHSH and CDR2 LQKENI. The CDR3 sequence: CASSPQSSTGELFF. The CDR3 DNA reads TGTGCCAGCTCACCTCAGTCTTCCACCGGGGAGCTGTTTTTT.

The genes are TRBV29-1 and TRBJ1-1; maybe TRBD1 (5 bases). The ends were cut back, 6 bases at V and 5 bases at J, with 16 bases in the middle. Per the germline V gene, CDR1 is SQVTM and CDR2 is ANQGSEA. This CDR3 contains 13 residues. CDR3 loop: CSVSGYHGTEAFF. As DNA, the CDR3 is TGCAGCGTGTCAGGGTACCACGGGACTGAAGCTTTCTTT.

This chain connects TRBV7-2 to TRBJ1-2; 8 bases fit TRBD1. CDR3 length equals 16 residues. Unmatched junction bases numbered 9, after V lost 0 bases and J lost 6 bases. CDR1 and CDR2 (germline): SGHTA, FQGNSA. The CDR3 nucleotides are TGTGCCAGCAGCTTAGCTTTCAGGGGGCGATTGGATGGCTACACCTTC. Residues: CASSLAFRGRLDGYTF.

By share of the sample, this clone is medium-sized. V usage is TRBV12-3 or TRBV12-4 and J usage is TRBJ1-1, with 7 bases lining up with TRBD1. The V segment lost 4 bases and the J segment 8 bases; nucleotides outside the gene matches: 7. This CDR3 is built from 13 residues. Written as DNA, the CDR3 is TGTGCCAGCAGTTCACGACAGGGTCAAGAAGCTTTCTTT. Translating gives CASSSRQGQEAFF.

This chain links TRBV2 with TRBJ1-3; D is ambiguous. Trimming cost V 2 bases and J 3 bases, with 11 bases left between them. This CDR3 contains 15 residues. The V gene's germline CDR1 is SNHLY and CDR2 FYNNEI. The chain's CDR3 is CASSEKETYGNTIYF. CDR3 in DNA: TGTGCCAGCAGTGAAAAGGAAACTTATGGAAACACCATATATTTT.

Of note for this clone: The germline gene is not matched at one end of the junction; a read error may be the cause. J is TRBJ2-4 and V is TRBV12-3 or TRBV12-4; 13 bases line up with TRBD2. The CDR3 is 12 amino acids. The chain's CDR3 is CASSSRLAGGLF. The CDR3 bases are TGTGCCAGCAGTTCTAGACTAGCGGGGGGCCTCTTC.

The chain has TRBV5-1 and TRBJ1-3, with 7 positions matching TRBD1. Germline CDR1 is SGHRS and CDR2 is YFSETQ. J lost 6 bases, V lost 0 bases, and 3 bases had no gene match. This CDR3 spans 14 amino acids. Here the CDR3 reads CASSLAEGANTIYF. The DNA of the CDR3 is TGCGCCAGCAGCTTGGCGGAGGGGGCAAACACCATATATTTT.

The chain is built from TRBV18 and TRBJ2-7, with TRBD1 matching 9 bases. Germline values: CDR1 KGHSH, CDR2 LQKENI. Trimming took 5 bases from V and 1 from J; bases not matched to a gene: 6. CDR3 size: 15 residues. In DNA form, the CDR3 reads TGTGCCAGCTCAACCCAGGGACAGGGTTCCTACGAGCAGTACTTC. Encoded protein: CASSTQGQGSYEQYF.

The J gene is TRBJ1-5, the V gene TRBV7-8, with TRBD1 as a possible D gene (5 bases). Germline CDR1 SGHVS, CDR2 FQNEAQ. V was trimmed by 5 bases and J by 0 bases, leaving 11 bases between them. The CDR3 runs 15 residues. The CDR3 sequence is CASSRGTYSNQPQHF. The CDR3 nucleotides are TGTGCCAGCAGCCGCGGGACGTATAGCAATCAGCCCCAGCATTTT.

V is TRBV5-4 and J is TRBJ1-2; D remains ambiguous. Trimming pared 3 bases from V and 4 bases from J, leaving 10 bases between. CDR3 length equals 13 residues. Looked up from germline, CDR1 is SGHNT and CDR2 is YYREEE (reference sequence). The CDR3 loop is CASSYYSSYGYTF. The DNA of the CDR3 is TGTGCCAGCAGCTACTACAGTTCCTATGGCTACACCTTC.

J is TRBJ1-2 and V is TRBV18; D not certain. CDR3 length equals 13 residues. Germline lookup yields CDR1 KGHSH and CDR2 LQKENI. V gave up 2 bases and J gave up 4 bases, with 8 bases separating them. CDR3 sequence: CASSPTRAYGYTF. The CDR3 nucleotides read TGTGCCAGCTCACCAACGCGGGCCTATGGCTACACCTTC.

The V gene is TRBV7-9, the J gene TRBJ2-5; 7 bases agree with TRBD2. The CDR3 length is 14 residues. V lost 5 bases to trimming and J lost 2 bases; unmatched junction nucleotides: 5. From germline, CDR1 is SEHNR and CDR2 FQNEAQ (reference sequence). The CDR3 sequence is CASSSKLAQETQYF. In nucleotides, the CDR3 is TGTGCCAGCAGCAGTAAACTAGCGCAAGAGACCCAGTACTTC. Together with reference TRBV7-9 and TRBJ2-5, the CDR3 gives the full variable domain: DTGVSQNPRHKITKRGQNVTFRCDPISEHNRLYWYRQTLGQGPEFLTYFQNEAQLEKSRLLSDRFSAERPKGSFSTLEIQRTEQGDSAMYLCASSSKLAQETQYFGPGTRLLVL.

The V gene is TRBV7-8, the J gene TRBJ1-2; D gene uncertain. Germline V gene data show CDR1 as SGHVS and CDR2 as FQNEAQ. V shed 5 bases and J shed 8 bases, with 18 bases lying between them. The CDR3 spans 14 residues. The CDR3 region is CASSREPEDRGYTF. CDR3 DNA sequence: TGTGCCAGCAGCAGAGAGCCGGAAGATCGGGGCTACACCTTC. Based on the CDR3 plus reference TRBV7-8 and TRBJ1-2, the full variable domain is GAGVSQSPRYKVAKRGQDVALRCDPISGHVSLFWYQQALGQGPEFLTYFQNEAQLDKSGLPSDRFFAERPEGSVSTLKIQRTQQEDSAVYLCASSREPEDRGYTFGSGTRLTVV.